The 7 T cell receptor beta chains below all came from one sample that was sequenced in a study of molecular identifiers for immune sequencing clone quantification. TCRdb passed the PCR reads through MiXCR, listing each CDR3 protein once. The table records about 640,000 distinct CDR3 sequences, about 20% of them present only once. Source material: naive CD8+ T cells from blood, with Jurkat cell RNA spiked in. Subset in this sample: FACS-sorted CD8+CD4-CCR7+CD45RA+ naive T cells. These receptors originate from a human donor in good health. Some libraries in this study had Jurkat cell RNA spiked in.

This clonotype occurred a few times. J is TRBJ1-6 and V is TRBV19; TRBD1 agrees at 7 bases. CDR3 length: 16 amino acids. V lost 3 bases, J lost 6 bases, and 8 bases stayed unmatched. Per the germline V gene, CDR1 is LNHDA and CDR2 is SQIVND (reference sequence). CDR3: CASSINPGQSNSPLHF. CDR3 coding DNA: TGTGCCAGTAGTATTAATCCGGGACAGAGTAATTCACCCCTCCACTTT.

This clonotype was seen repeatedly, ten times or more. The chain employs TRBV27 and TRBJ1-1; 8 positions match TRBD1. Trimming cost V 2 bases and J 2 bases; bases outside gene matches: 7. The CDR3 has 16 residues. Germline assignment: CDR1 MNHEY and CDR2 SMNVEV (reference sequence). CDR3: CASSLHVGQGNTEAFF. CDR3 DNA: TGTGCCAGCAGTTTACACGTAGGACAGGGAAACACTGAAGCTTTCTTT.

The table lists this clonotype with many counts. The chain employs TRBV25-1 and TRBJ2-1; D may be TRBD2 (7 bases). Germline loops: CDR1 MGHDK, CDR2 SYGVNS. CDR3 length: 15 amino acids. With 1 base removed from V and 7 bases from J, the gap between germline ends came to 14 bases. The CDR3 coding sequence is TGTGCCAGCAGTGAATTTGGGGGGGCCTCGAATGAGCAGTTCTTC. Translation gives CASSEFGGASNEQFF.

On this clonotype itself: A much larger clone is a single base away; this may be a read error. Lacking the conserved final phenylalanine or tryptophan, this CDR3 likely reflects a read error. The chain couples TRBV6-5 to TRBJ2-7, with a tentative D call TRBD2 (5 bases). V lost 0 bases to trimming and J lost 2 bases, with 11 bases between them. This CDR3 spans 15 amino acids. The germline V gene has CDR1 MNHEY and CDR2 SVGAGI. CDR3 sequence: CASSYSPGAAYEQYL. The CDR3 DNA sequence: TGTGCCAGCAGTTACTCGCCAGGAGCGGCCTACGAGCAGTACCTC.

This clonotype has a count of ten or more. This sequence joins TRBV20-1 and TRBJ2-7; TRBD1 matches at 7 bases. Germline V CDR1 and CDR2: DFQATT, SNEGSKA (reference sequence). The CDR3 consists of 20 residues. Losses at the gene ends were 6 bases for V and 4 bases for J; bases not matched to a gene: 30. The CDR3 region has the DNA TGCAGTGCGGACCACCCAAGGGACAGAGCCGACCCGGGTACTCCATACGAGCAGTACTTC. Encoded protein: CSADHPRDRADPGTPYEQYF.

The chain is built from TRBV12-5 and TRBJ2-5; D is ambiguous. With 7 bases removed from V and 5 bases from J, the gap between germline ends came to 14 bases. CDR1 and CDR2 from the germline V gene are LGHNT and FRNRAP. The CDR3 is 13 residues long. DNA for the CDR3: TGTGCTAGTGCTGCAGACCCGCGGGAGACCCAGTACTTC. Encoded protein: CASAADPRETQYF. The complete variable domain, with remaining parts taken from reference TRBV12-5 and TRBJ2-5, reads DARVTQTPRHKVTEMGQEVTMRCQPILGHNTVFWYRQTMMQGLELLAYFRNRAPLDDSGMPKDRFSAEMPDATLATLKIQPSEPRDSAVYFCASAADPRETQYFGPGTRLLVL.

Regarding this clonotype: With a much larger clone just one base away, this may be a read error. This rearrangement joins TRBV6-6 to TRBJ2-5, with 8 bases identical to TRBD1. Germline CDR1 MNHNY, CDR2 SVGAGI (reference sequence). Trimming took 2 bases from V and 5 from J; bases not matched to a gene: 10. The CDR3 covers 16 residues. Here the CDR3 reads CASSYGAGGFMETQYF. In nucleotides, the CDR3 is TGTGCCAGCAGTTACGGGGCAGGGGGCTTCATGGAGACCCAGTACTTC.